The next 20 T cell receptor beta chains were all read from a single sample in a study of OX40 agonist ivuxolimab in advanced cancers. Generated by immunoSEQ multiplex PCR, the TCRdb table keeps only in-frame clones and is missing some. This sample has 60,000 to 80,000 clones, with about 81% found just once. The specimen comprised CD4+ or CD8+ T cells sorted from blood, sampled in a trial of the OX40 agonist ivuxolimab. Receptors were obtained from an adult with an advanced solid tumor such as melanoma, head and neck, liver or kidney cancer.

J is TRBJ2-7 and V is TRBV7-2; 10 bases fit TRBD1. The CDR3 is made up of 14 amino acids. CDR1 and CDR2 from the germline V gene are SGHTA and FQGNSA. V lost 4 bases and J lost 4; bases outside the gene matches: 4. CDR3 coding DNA: TGTGCCAGCAGCTACGACAGGGGGCCTTACGAGCAGTACTTC. Translating gives CASSYDRGPYEQYF.

The chain joins TRBV6-1 to TRBJ1-1; a possible D gene is TRBD1 (5 bases). Germline V gene sequence: CDR1 MNHNS, CDR2 SASEGT. This CDR3 is built from 14 residues. V lost 4 bases and J lost 11, with 20 bases in between. The CDR3 bases are TGTGCCAGCAGTGGTCAGGTGGGGGTGGTGGTCGCTTTCTTT. Protein: CASSGQVGVVVAFF.

This chain connects TRBV5-1 to TRBJ2-2, with TRBD2 as a possible D gene (6 bases). The CDR3 is 15 residues long. Deletions cut 4 bases from V and 6 bases from J, with 16 bases between. Germline V CDR1 and CDR2: SGHRS, YFSETQ. CDR3: CASSPRLEQAGELFF. The CDR3, as DNA: TGCGCCAGCAGCCCTCGACTAGAACAGGCCGGGGAGCTGTTTTTT.

The chain joins TRBV4-3 to TRBJ2-1; maybe TRBD2 (6 bases). The CDR3 totals 16 residues. Germline lookup yields CDR1 LGHNA and CDR2 YSLEER. Trimming removed 0 bases at V and 6 bases at J, with 15 bases between. The CDR3 DNA reads TGCGCCAGCAGCCAAGATTCCCGGGACTTCGGCAATGAGCAGTTCTTC. Translating it yields CASSQDSRDFGNEQFF.

The chain links TRBV5-1 to TRBJ1-5, with TRBD1 identical over 8 bases. Germline V gene sequence: CDR1 SGHRS, CDR2 YFSETQ. The CDR3 runs 16 residues. V dropped 4 bases and J dropped 2; count of bases not matched to a gene: 8. The CDR3 sequence: CASSAGQGTGNQPQHF. DNA for the CDR3: TGCGCCAGCAGCGCCGGACAGGGTACGGGCAATCAGCCCCAGCATTTT.

J is TRBJ1-3 and V is TRBV7-2, with 9 positions matching TRBD1. This CDR3 spans 15 amino acids. CDR1 is SGHTA and CDR2 is FQGNSA in the germline V gene. Germline trimming cut 4 bases from V and 4 bases from J; bases unmatched to any gene: 5. CDR3 coding DNA: TGTGCCAGCAGCTCTAGTGGGACAGGGGGAAACACCATATATTTT. As protein: CASSSSGTGGNTIYF.

The chain couples TRBV7-8 to TRBJ2-3; D may be TRBD1 (7 bases). The V gene lost 6 bases and the J gene lost 0 bases, with 13 bases spanning the gap. CDR3 length: 15 residues. From germline, CDR1 is SGHVS and CDR2 FQNEAQ. The CDR3, as DNA: TGTGCCAGCAGAAAGGGGGCGGGAAGCACAGATACGCAGTATTTT. Its protein is CASRKGAGSTDTQYF.

As concerns this clone: Other nucleotide sequences from this sample produce the same CDR3. The gene calls are TRBV15 and TRBJ1-2; D is uncertain. V was cut by 0 bases and J by 2 bases, with 4 bases left in between. Per the germline V gene, CDR1 is LNHNV and CDR2 is YYDKDF (reference sequence). CDR3 length equals 13 residues. The CDR3 DNA sequence: TGTGCCACCAGCAGAGACAGGAACTATGGCTACACCTTC. Its translation: CATSRDRNYGYTF.

J is TRBJ1-2 and V is TRBV4-3; D remains ambiguous. The CDR3 is 15 amino acids. The germline CDR1 and CDR2 sequences are LGHNA and YSLEER. Trimming took off 2 bases at V and 2 bases at J, with 12 bases between the two ends. Here the CDR3 reads CASSQISDGNYGYTF. DNA for the CDR3: TGCGCCAGCAGCCAAATCTCGGACGGAAACTATGGCTACACCTTC.

Sample share makes this clone medium-sized. This specimen includes other DNA sequences encoding the same CDR3. The chain joins TRBV2 to TRBJ2-7, with D unresolved. V gave up 6 bases and J gave up 3 bases, with 3 bases separating them. Per the germline V gene, CDR1 is SNHLY and CDR2 is FYNNEI. The length of the CDR3 is 10 residues. The CDR3 region is CASSDYEQYF. The CDR3 DNA follows: TGTGCCAGCAGCGACTACGAGCAGTACTTC.

This sequence joins TRBV27 and TRBJ2-4, with 8 bases lining up with TRBD2. Germline V lookup: CDR1 MNHEY, CDR2 SMNVEV (reference sequence). This CDR3 has 14 residues. The V and J ends lost 5 bases and 8 bases, in that order; junction bases with no gene match: 8. The chain's CDR3 is CASSTRSGADIQYF. The CDR3 coding sequence is TGTGCCAGCAGTACCCGTAGCGGGGCTGACATTCAGTACTTC.

This rearrangement joins TRBV28 to TRBJ2-7; tentatively, D is TRBD1 (5 bases). CDR1 is MDHEN and CDR2 is SYDVKM in the germline V gene. The V end was cut by 2 bases, the J end by 0 bases, with 11 bases between. The CDR3 sequence is 15 residues long. The CDR3 coding sequence is TGTGCCAGCAGTTTACTGTCTCAGGGCTCCTACGAGCAGTACTTC. It specifies CASSLLSQGSYEQYF.

This chain connects TRBV19 to TRBJ1-6; 7 bases align to TRBD1. Unmatched junction bases numbered 6, after V lost 6 bases and J lost 7 bases. The CDR3 spans 14 residues. The germline V gene has CDR1 LNHDA and CDR2 SQIVND (reference sequence). Here the CDR3 reads CASRNGQANSPLHF. In DNA, the CDR3 is TGTGCCAGTAGAAACGGACAGGCAAATTCACCCCTCCACTTT.

CDR3 loop: CASSEVTGALGGYTF. DNA of the CDR3: TGTGCCAGCAGTGAAGTGACAGGGGCTTTGGGTGGCTACACCTTC. This rearrangement joins TRBV6-1 to TRBJ1-2; 8 bases match TRBD1. Germline CDR1 reads MNHNS; CDR2 reads SASEGT. The V gene end was trimmed by 1 base and the J gene end by 7 bases; junction bases not matched to a gene: 8. The length of the CDR3 is 15 residues.

The J gene is TRBJ2-1, the V gene TRBV5-1; D not certain. The V gene's germline CDR1 is SGHRS and CDR2 YFSETQ. The CDR3 has 11 residues. Trimming left V 4 bases short and J 5 bases short, with 4 bases between. CDR3 DNA sequence: TGCGCCAGCAGCGACCACAATGAGCAGTTCTTC. This sequence encodes CASSDHNEQFF. Full variable domain (remainder filled in from reference TRBV5-1 and TRBJ2-1): KAGVTQTPRYLIKTRGQQVTLSCSPISGHRSVSWYQQTPGQGLQFLFEYFSETQRNKGNFPGRFSGRQFSNSRSEMNVSTLELGDSALYLCASSDHNEQFFGPGTRLTVL.

The chain uses TRBV10-2 and TRBJ1-5, with D perhaps matching TRBD1 (6 bases). V shed 7 bases and J shed 3 bases, with 10 bases lying between them. The V gene's germline CDR1 is WSHSY and CDR2 SAAADI. The CDR3 loop spans 13 amino acids. The DNA for the CDR3 is TGCGCCAGCAATGGACAGTTCAATCAGCCCCAGCATTTT. Translation: CASNGQFNQPQHF.

This clone was counted a single time. CDR3 sequence reads: CASSLNNRGSPLHF. As DNA, the CDR3 is TGTGCCAGCAGCTTGAACAACAGGGGATCACCCCTCCACTTT. The J gene is TRBJ1-6, the V gene TRBV5-6; 7 bases fit TRBD1. This CDR3 comprises 14 residues. The germline gives CDR1 SGHDT, CDR2 YYEEEE. The V and J ends lost 1 base and 10 bases, in that order; junction bases with no gene match: 5.

The chain uses TRBV6-5 and TRBJ2-1, with D hard to call. The CDR3 contains 14 residues. Deletions cut 0 bases from V and 7 bases from J, with 10 bases between. Germline values: CDR1 MNHEY, CDR2 SVGAGI. CDR3 region: CASSYSGPRNEQFF. CDR3 bases: TGTGCCAGCAGTTACTCCGGACCCCGGAATGAGCAGTTCTTC.

This clone was found once. The chain recombines TRBV5-1 with TRBJ2-7, with 13 bases identical to TRBD2. Losses at the gene ends were 5 bases for V and 4 bases for J; bases not matched to a gene: 3. The CDR3 is 14 amino acids. Germline values: CDR1 SGHRS, CDR2 YFSETQ. This CDR3 is CASSGTSGVYEQYF. CDR3 nucleotide sequence: TGCGCCAGCAGTGGGACTAGCGGGGTTTACGAGCAGTACTTC.

The rearrangement uses TRBV5-6 and TRBJ1-3; D not resolved. The CDR3 consists of 15 residues. Germline lookup yields CDR1 SGHDT and CDR2 YYEEEE. V was shortened by 1 base and J by 0 bases, with 8 bases between the two germline ends. The CDR3 protein is CASSLFENSGNTIYF. CDR3 DNA sequence: TGTGCCAGCAGCTTGTTTGAAAACTCTGGAAACACCATATATTTT.